A selection of T cell receptor beta chains follows, all from one sample in a study of CD4 T cells in relation to SARS-CoV-2 and coronaviruses. No cognate antigen is known for these TCRs. TCRdb's copy holds only in-frame clones and misses some; the assay was immunoSEQ multiplex PCR. There are 25,000 to 30,000 clones in the sample; 73% occur only once, and under 25% lies in the top ten. Sequencing was carried out using CD4+ T cells from PBMCs, cultured in vitro. These receptors originate from a human donor in good health. The conserved cysteine and the conserved F or W are not part of the CDR3 here. Where a row states a size, it is once, few, many or the class of an expanded clone; other rows omit it.

j_gene | v_gene | abundance | CDR3aa
TRBJ1-3 | TRBV2 | . | ASSYQGTGNTIY
TRBJ1-6 | TRBV10-3 | . | AISEKGANSPLH
TRBJ1-1 | TRBV7-2 | . | ASSLAWTGTNTEAF
TRBJ1-2 | TRBV6-2/TRBV6-3 | . | ASSPKGSYGYT
TRBJ1-1 | TRBV29-1 | . | SGEGGAYTEAF
TRBJ2-7 | TRBV5-1 | . | ASSLAGAVEQY
TRBJ2-1 | TRBV19 | few | ASSIWGREGSYNEQF
TRBJ1-2 | TRBV6-5 | . | ASRGDSTNYGYT
TRBJ1-2 | TRBV29-1 | few | SVETGIGDGYT
TRBJ1-1 | TRBV7-2 | few | ASFLGRNTEAF
TRBJ2-5 | TRBV5-1 | . | ASSSLQGAKETQY
TRBJ1-6 | TRBV10-1 | . | ASTGDLRSPLH
TRBJ2-3 | TRBV7-6 | . | ASSLDSTSTDTQY
TRBJ2-3 | TRBV9 | . | ASSVGPGDTQY
TRBJ1-1 | TRBV9 | . | ASSAPSNRAPTEAF
TRBJ2-7 | TRBV5-5 | few | ASSFRTGRSEQY
TRBJ2-7 | TRBV5-4 | . | ASSSGLADYEQY
TRBJ1-5 | TRBV12-3/TRBV12-4 | . | ASSFKGYQPQH
TRBJ1-2 | TRBV5-1 | few | ASSFGINGYT
TRBJ1-4 | TRBV5-1 | . | ASSLWGGGEKLF
TRBJ1-1 | TRBV19 | . | ASSFRGLGTEAF
TRBJ2-7 | TRBV19 | few | ASRPTGSSYEQY
TRBJ1-3 | TRBV19 | . | ASSRDRSSGNTIY
TRBJ1-2 | TRBV28 | once | ASTRTDPNSGLYGYT
TRBJ2-3 | TRBV6-5 | . | ASAELLGTDTQY
TRBJ2-2 | TRBV21-1 | few | ASSKEGRAGSTGELF
TRBJ1-3 | TRBV29-1 | . | SAEQGAGNTIY
TRBJ2-3 | TRBV6-4 | . | ASSVELTDTQY
TRBJ2-2 | TRBV14 | . | ASSRLAGPTGELF
TRBJ2-5 | TRBV11-2 | . | ASSFSGRTGETQY
TRBJ1-2 | TRBV11-2 | . | ASSLVLRDGYT
TRBJ2-1 | TRBV10-3 | . | AIRGVGQGADEQF
TRBJ2-3 | TRBV7-2 | . | ASSLSGWNTDTQY
TRBJ2-7 | TRBV19 | . | ASSISRDEQY
TRBJ2-4 | TRBV4-1 | few | ASSQERGRNIQY
TRBJ1-1 | TRBV7-2 | . | ASSPTNGAVGEAF
TRBJ1-1 | TRBV19 | . | ASSQAGGHTEAF
TRBJ1-4 | TRBV5-1 | once | ASMGQANEKLF
TRBJ1-1 | TRBV10-3 | . | AISEDRGNTEAF
TRBJ1-2 | TRBV7-9 | . | ASSPDSPNGYT